These T cell receptor beta chains were read from a single sample in a study of technical replicates of blood from a few donors. Here immunoSEQ multiplex PCR was the method, and the copy in TCRdb shows in-frame clones only, minus some. The repertoire holds some 100,000 clones, 96% seen once, with 0.2% to 0.25% in the top ten. The sequencing input was T cells isolated from PBMCs. The receptor set was obtained from a human donor in good health. Both conserved end residues are trimmed from each CDR3. Each record gives: clone size, J gene, V gene, CDR3 protein. Clone size, where shown, is once, few, many, or a class for clones that have expanded.

size: .; J: TRBJ1-1; V: TRBV27; CDR3: ASSLRQGNTEAF
size: .; J: TRBJ2-2; V: TRBV6-5; CDR3: ASSGLQTGELF
size: .; J: TRBJ1-4; V: TRBV19; CDR3: ASSMGQGGEKLF
size: .; J: TRBJ1-5; V: TRBV27; CDR3: ASSTGGRLLAQPQH
size: .; J: TRBJ2-2; V: TRBV9; CDR3: ASSVLPTGELF
size: .; J: TRBJ2-7; V: TRBV6-6; CDR3: ASNPRGLAGYEQY
size: .; J: TRBJ2-2; V: TRBV6-1; CDR3: ASSRSGTGELF
size: .; J: TRBJ2-5; V: TRBV30; CDR3: AWRVGGAPQETQY
size: .; J: TRBJ1-1; V: TRBV6-1; CDR3: ASSFMGQNTEAF
size: .; J: TRBJ1-1; V: TRBV5-4; CDR3: ASSVRDRASEAF
size: .; J: TRBJ1-5; V: TRBV6-5; CDR3: ASTPLFGGNQPQH
size: .; J: TRBJ2-7; V: TRBV7-9; CDR3: ASSQPASSYEQY
size: .; J: TRBJ1-1; V: TRBV16; CDR3: ASSPGTGDTEAF
size: .; J: TRBJ2-2; V: TRBV7-2; CDR3: ASRPSLAGVGGELF
size: .; J: TRBJ2-6; V: TRBV2; CDR3: ASRPPRTEGSGANVLT
size: once; J: TRBJ2-7; V: TRBV30; CDR3: AGSDRERGEQY
size: .; J: TRBJ1-5; V: TRBV29-1; CDR3: SVGQGALQPQH
size: .; J: TRBJ1-2; V: TRBV30; CDR3: AVDMFGYT
size: .; J: TRBJ2-5; V: TRBV11-1; CDR3: ASSFNTVQETQY
size: .; J: TRBJ2-1; V: TRBV27; CDR3: ASSFGQAVNEQF
size: .; J: TRBJ2-3; V: TRBV5-1; CDR3: ASSLARTSGIVDTQY
size: .; J: TRBJ2-7; V: TRBV6-1; CDR3: ASSEWLSRGNYEQY
size: .; J: TRBJ2-3; V: TRBV12-5; CDR3: ASGLRVVSDTQY
size: .; J: TRBJ2-2; V: TRBV7-6; CDR3: ASSVQGHTGELF
size: .; J: TRBJ2-1; V: TRBV9; CDR3: ASSVTLSGQLPSYNEQF
size: .; J: TRBJ2-3; V: TRBV27; CDR3: ASSSPGGASLADTQY
size: .; J: TRBJ2-7; V: TRBV11-1; CDR3: ASSYQGGMDYEQY
size: .; J: TRBJ2-3; V: TRBV2; CDR3: ASSPRDYFSQY
size: .; J: TRBJ2-7; V: TRBV7-2; CDR3: ASSLSGQGLRGQY